This passage covers 24 T cell receptor beta chains from one sample sequenced in a study of CD8+ T cells in alopecia areata. cDNA prepared by RNA extraction and subsequent reverse transcription served as the template for sequencing. This table comes from immunoSEQ multiplex PCR, and its TCRdb copy is limited to in-frame clones, with some not included. The sample has approximately 59,000 clones, more than 40% seen once. Sequenced material: CD8+ T cells sorted from blood, taken at week 0. The source of these receptors is a human donor with alopecia areata.

This clone was seen a handful of times. The chain joins TRBV29-1 to TRBJ2-7; D possibly corresponds to TRBD1 (6 bases). This CDR3 region has 14 residues. Germline V CDR1 and CDR2: SQVTM, ANQGSEA. V lost 4 bases, J lost 7 bases, and 20 bases lay in between. The CDR3 sequence is CSVVSTAGVIEQYF. CDR3 DNA sequence: TGCAGCGTTGTGAGTACCGCAGGGGTCATAGAGCAGTACTTC.

This clone came up a few times. This chain joins TRBV29-1 and TRBJ2-6; D is undetermined. This CDR3 is 12 amino acids long. Germline CDR1 and CDR2: SQVTM and ANQGSEA. V lost 4 bases and J 11 bases, leaving 12 bases between the germline ends. CDR3 protein: CSVGSPWDVLTF. For the CDR3, the DNA is TGCAGCGTTGGGTCCCCTTGGGACGTCCTGACTTTC. The full variable domain, completed using reference TRBV29-1 and TRBJ2-6, is SAVISQKPSRDICQRGTSLTIQCQVDSQVTMMFWYRQQPGQSLTLIATANQGSEATYESGFVIDKFPISRPNLTFSTLTVSNMSPEDSSIYLCSVGSPWDVLTFGAGSRLTVL.

V usage is TRBV27 and J usage is TRBJ1-2; the match to TRBD1 covers 7 bases. The J segment lost 1 base and the V segment lost 5 bases, leaving 10 bases of the junction unmatched. The CDR3 sequence is 16 residues long. Germline V gene data show CDR1 as MNHEY and CDR2 as SMNVEV (reference sequence). The CDR3 is CASSPRGDRINYGYTF. CDR3 DNA: TGTGCCAGCAGTCCCCGGGGGGACAGAATTAACTATGGCTACACCTTC.

The CDR3 sequence: CASIGTSGYNEQFF. The CDR3 region has the DNA TGTGCCAGCATAGGGACTAGCGGGTACAATGAGCAGTTCTTC. The chain links TRBV25-1 to TRBJ2-1; 12 bases match TRBD2. Germline V gene data show CDR1 as MGHDK and CDR2 as SYGVNS. The CDR3 has 14 residues. J was trimmed by 4 bases and V by 7 bases; bases with no gene match: 2.

The J gene is TRBJ2-7, the V gene TRBV7-9, with 8 positions matching TRBD1. With V trimmed by 5 bases and J by 0 bases, 3 bases remained unmatched. The CDR3 sequence is 14 residues long. CDR1 is SEHNR and CDR2 is FQNEAQ in the germline V gene (reference sequence). Here the CDR3 DNA reads TGTGCCAGCAGCACCGGGACAGGCTCCTACGAGCAGTACTTC. Translating gives CASSTGTGSYEQYF.

The table lists this clone with a few counts. The chain is built from TRBV5-6 and TRBJ2-7; D is tentatively TRBD1 or TRBD2 (5 bases each). Germline V gene data show CDR1 as SGHDT and CDR2 as YYEEEE. The CDR3 runs 12 residues. V gave up 9 bases and J gave up 3 bases, with 13 bases separating them. The CDR3 sequence: CATSTGGYEQYF. The CDR3 DNA is TGTGCCACCTCAACTGGGGGCTACGAGCAGTACTTC.

V usage is TRBV29-1 and J usage is TRBJ2-5, with 11 bases that match TRBD2. The J call is uncertain, as TRBJ2-7 better fits the DNA end. Germline V gives CDR1 SQVTM, CDR2 ANQGSEA. The CDR3 has 15 residues. In DNA form, the CDR3 reads TGCAGCGTCCCGATTCCCGGGACTAGCGGTTACGAGCAGTACTTC. Protein sequence: CSVPIPGTSGYEQYF.

The chain uses TRBV6-5 and TRBJ2-5; D may correspond to TRBD1 or TRBD2 (5 bases each). From germline, CDR1 is MNHEY and CDR2 SVGAGI. Between the trimmed V and J ends, which lost 6 bases and 5 bases, there was a span of 19 bases. This CDR3 region has 15 residues. The CDR3 reads CASSPGAGLRETQYF. CDR3 DNA: TGTGCCAGCAGCCCCGGGGCAGGGCTCAGGGAGACCCAGTACTTC.

In this sample, this clone turned up a few times. The chain links TRBV7-2 to TRBJ2-7; D might be TRBD1 or TRBD2, each matching 5 bases. Germline assignment: CDR1 SGHTA and CDR2 FQGNSA. Trimming shortened V by 5 bases and J by 4 bases, and 15 bases separated the two germline ends. The CDR3 length is 14 residues. The CDR3 region is CASSPMSGRYEQYF. CDR3 in DNA: TGTGCCAGCAGCCCGATGTCGGGGCGGTACGAGCAGTACTTC.

This clone was recorded a few times. CDR3: CASSQPGELFF. The CDR3, as DNA: TGTGCCAGTAGCCAGCCCGGGGAGCTGTTTTTT. V usage is TRBV19 and J usage is TRBJ2-2; D ambiguous. The V end was cut by 6 bases, the J end by 6 bases, with 5 bases between. Germline values: CDR1 LNHDA, CDR2 SQIVND (reference sequence). This CDR3 comprises 11 residues.

The genes are TRBV7-9 and TRBJ2-7; possible D gene TRBD1, 5 bases. The germline V and J ends were trimmed by 4 bases and 4 bases, with 11 bases remaining between them. Germline lookup yields CDR1 SEHNR and CDR2 FQNEAQ (reference sequence). The CDR3 covers 13 residues. In nucleotides, the CDR3 is TGTGCCAGCAGCTCCTCCAGGGTTTACGAGCAGTACTTC. Its protein is CASSSSRVYEQYF.

The V call is TRBV27, the J call TRBJ2-2; unclear D gene. This CDR3 has 13 residues. Germline-derived CDR1 and CDR2 are MNHEY and SMNVEV (reference sequence). V dropped 3 bases and J dropped 9 bases, with 11 bases sitting between them. The CDR3 here is CASSFSSHRELFF. CDR3 sequence (DNA): TGTGCCAGCAGTTTCTCTTCTCACCGGGAGCTGTTTTTT.

The rearrangement uses TRBV7-9 and TRBJ1-2; no clear D. The CDR3 runs to 11 residues. The ends were cut back, 4 bases at V and 3 bases at J, with 3 bases in the middle. In germline, CDR1 is SEHNR, CDR2 FQNEAQ (reference sequence). CDR3 DNA: TGTGCCAGCAGCTCATACTATGGCTACACCTTC. Protein: CASSSYYGYTF.

The chain uses TRBV30 and TRBJ2-7, with D uncertain. CDR1 is GTSNPN, CDR2 SVGIG, per germline (reference sequence). This CDR3 is built from 15 residues. V was clipped by 1 base and J by 3 bases, with 16 bases between them. CDR3 DNA: TGTGCCTGGAGTGCGAGACTTGGAACCGACTACGAGCAGTACTTC. It yields the protein CAWSARLGTDYEQYF.

This clone is large within its sample. The V and J genes are TRBV27 and TRBJ2-1; tentatively, D is TRBD1 or TRBD2 (5 bases each). Germline V CDR1 and CDR2: MNHEY, SMNVEV (reference sequence). The V end lost 1 base, the J end lost 9 bases, and 16 bases lay between the germline ends. The CDR3 is 15 amino acids. The CDR3 region has the DNA TGTGCCAGCAGTTTATTGGGGCTAGGGAGCGGTGAGCAGTTCTTC. It codes for CASSLLGLGSGEQFF.

The rearrangement uses TRBV29-1 and TRBJ2-5; D unclear. This CDR3 region has 12 residues. Germline lookup yields CDR1 SQVTM and CDR2 ANQGSEA. Trimming took 3 bases from V and 0 from J, leaving 5 bases between them. The CDR3 DNA reads TGCAGCGTTGACGCGGACCAAGAGACCCAGTACTTC. Protein: CSVDADQETQYF.

As DNA, the CDR3 is TGTGCCTGCGACAGCTCCCGGGGATCTCCAATCCATTCCAATGAGCAGTTCTTC. Residues: CACDSSRGSPIHSNEQFF. The chain recombines TRBV30 with TRBJ2-1; either TRBD1 or TRBD2 may fit D (5 bases each). CDR3 length equals 18 residues. CDR1 is GTSNPN, CDR2 SVGIG, per germline (reference sequence). The ends were cut back, 6 bases at V and 6 bases at J, with 30 bases in the middle.

This clone turned up a few times. The chain combines TRBV18 with TRBJ2-3; TRBD1 might be the D (6 bases). V lost 0 bases to trimming and J lost 6 bases, with 13 bases between them. This CDR3 contains 15 residues. Germline V gives CDR1 KGHSH, CDR2 LQKENI. The CDR3 DNA follows: TGTGCCAGCTCACCACCTGGGCAGGGGCCCGATACGCAGTATTTT. Translation: CASSPPGQGPDTQYF.

This clone was counted many times. The V gene is TRBV7-9, the J gene TRBJ2-1; D call uncertain. The V and J ends lost 8 bases and 3 bases respectively, with 5 bases between them. The CDR3 contains 11 residues. Germline loops: CDR1 SEHNR, CDR2 FQNEAQ (reference sequence). CDR3 DNA sequence: TGTGCCAGCGGAGACTACAATGAGCAGTTCTTC. Translating gives CASGDYNEQFF.

This chain uses TRBV27 with TRBJ1-5; D unclear. Germline loops: CDR1 MNHEY, CDR2 SMNVEV (reference sequence). Trimming took 2 bases from V and 8 from J, leaving 13 bases between them. CDR3 length equals 14 residues. This chain's CDR3 is CASSLLGPWEPQHF. The CDR3, as DNA: TGTGCCAGCAGTTTACTAGGACCATGGGAGCCCCAGCATTTT.

The V and J genes are TRBV23-1 and TRBJ2-7; D is undetermined. TRBV23-1 is noted as an ORF with a role that remains uncertain. With 6 bases removed from V and 3 bases from J, the gap between germline ends came to 12 bases. CDR3 length: 13 residues. Here the CDR3 reads CASSQRNGYEQYF. DNA of the CDR3: TGCGCCAGCAGCCAAAGGAACGGCTACGAGCAGTACTTC.

Written as DNA, the CDR3 is TGTGCCAGCAGGGTACGGGGGAGCGGGGAGCTGTTTTTT. Encoded protein: CASRVRGSGELFF. This chain uses TRBV27 with TRBJ2-2; D may be TRBD2 (6 bases). Between the trimmed V and J ends, which lost 6 bases and 7 bases, there was a span of 12 bases. Germline lookup yields CDR1 MNHEY and CDR2 SMNVEV (reference sequence). The CDR3 is made up of 13 amino acids.

This clone was observed a handful of times. This sequence joins TRBV5-4 and TRBJ2-1; 12 nucleotides agree with TRBD2. The CDR3 contains 17 residues. The J segment lost 7 bases and the V segment lost 4 bases, leaving 12 bases of the junction unmatched. Germline V gene lookup returns CDR1 SGHNT and CDR2 YYREEE (reference sequence). The CDR3 coding sequence is TGTGCCAGCAGCGGGAGGGTGGGACTAGCGGGTGGGAATGAGCAGTTCTTC. Amino acids: CASSGRVGLAGGNEQFF.

This clone has only a few counts. The chain uses TRBV29-1 and TRBJ2-1; D tentatively reads TRBD1 or TRBD2 (5 bases each). The CDR3 has 14 amino acids. Trimming pared 6 bases from V and 10 bases from J, leaving 22 bases between. Per germline, CDR1 SQVTM and CDR2 ANQGSEA. The CDR3 DNA sequence: TGCAGCGTCGAACCGTTGGGGGAAGGGGACGAGCAGTTCTTC. Its translation is CSVEPLGEGDEQFF.